This T cell receptor (beta chain) was obtained from a study of response to subunit inactivated influenza vaccine. Notes on the study in general: Authors suggested each seasonal flu vaccination may recruit only limited numbers of new T cells.

TCRdb analysed the RT-PCR reads with MiXCR anew, one entry per CDR3 protein. In the table there are under 550,000 distinct CDR3 sequences, 7.2% of which are singletons. About this clonotype: Its specificity is unknown.

Trimming left V 5 bases short and J 7 bases short, with 12 bases between. Germline assignment: CDR1 MDHEN and CDR2 SYDVKM. The CDR3 is 13 amino acids. The sequencing here drew on PBMCs from blood, taken roughly 24 months after vaccination. The chain links TRBV28 to TRBJ2-1, with unresolved D. The receptor was derived from a man aged 50 to 75 who received an inactivated influenza vaccine. The CDR3 nucleotides read TGTGCCAGCAGTGGGGTTCCAGTTAATGAGCAGTTCTTC. Protein product: CASSGVPVNEQFF.